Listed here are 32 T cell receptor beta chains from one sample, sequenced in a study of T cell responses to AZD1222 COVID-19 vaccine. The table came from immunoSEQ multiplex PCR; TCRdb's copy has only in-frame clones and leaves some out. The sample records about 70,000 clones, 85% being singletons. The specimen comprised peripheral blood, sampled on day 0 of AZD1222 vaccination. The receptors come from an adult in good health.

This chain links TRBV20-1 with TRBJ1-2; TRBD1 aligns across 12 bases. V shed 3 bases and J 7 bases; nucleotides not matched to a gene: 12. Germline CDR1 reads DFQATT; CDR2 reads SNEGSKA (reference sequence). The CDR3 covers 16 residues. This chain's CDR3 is CSASSPGQGARVGYTF. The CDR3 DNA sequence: TGCAGTGCTAGTTCCCCGGGACAGGGGGCGCGGGTTGGCTACACCTTC.

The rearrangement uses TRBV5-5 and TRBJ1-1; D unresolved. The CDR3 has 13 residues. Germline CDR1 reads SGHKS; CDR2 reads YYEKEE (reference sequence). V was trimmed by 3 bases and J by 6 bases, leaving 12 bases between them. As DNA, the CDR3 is TGTGCCAGCAGCTCCCTCGTGGAGCCTGAAGCTTTCTTT. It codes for CASSSLVEPEAFF. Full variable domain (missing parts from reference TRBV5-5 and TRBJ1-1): DAGVTQSPTHLIKTRGQQVTLRCSPISGHKSVSWYQQVLGQGPQFIFQYYEKEERGRGNFPDRFSARQFPNYSSELNVNALLLGDSALYLCASSSLVEPEAFFGQGTRLTVV.

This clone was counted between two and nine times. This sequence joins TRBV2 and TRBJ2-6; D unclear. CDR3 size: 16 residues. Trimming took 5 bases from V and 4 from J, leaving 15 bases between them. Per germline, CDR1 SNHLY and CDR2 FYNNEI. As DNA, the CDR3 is TGTGCCAGCAGTCCCCCGCCCTGGGCAGGGGCCAACGTCCTGACTTTC. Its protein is CASSPPPWAGANVLTF.

This CDR3 reads CASSVGPGTANTGELFF. The CDR3 bases are TGTGCCAGCAGTGTCGGACCCGGGACGGCGAACACCGGGGAGCTGTTTTTT. The chain links TRBV6-4 to TRBJ2-2, with D tentatively TRBD1 or TRBD2 (5 bases each). This CDR3 is built from 17 residues. V lost 4 bases and J 0 bases, leaving 15 bases between the germline ends. Germline loops: CDR1 MRHNA, CDR2 SNTAGT.

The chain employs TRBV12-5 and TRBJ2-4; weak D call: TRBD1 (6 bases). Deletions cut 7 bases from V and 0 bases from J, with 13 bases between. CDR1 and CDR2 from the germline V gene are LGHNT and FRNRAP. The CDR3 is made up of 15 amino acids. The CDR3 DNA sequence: TGTGCTAGTGCTAACGGACAGTTAGCCAAAAACATTCAGTACTTC. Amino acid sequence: CASANGQLAKNIQYF.

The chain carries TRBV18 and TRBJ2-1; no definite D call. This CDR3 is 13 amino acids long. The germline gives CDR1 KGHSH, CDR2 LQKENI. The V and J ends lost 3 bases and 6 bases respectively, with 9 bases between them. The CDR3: CASSPSVSNEQFF. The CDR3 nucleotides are TGTGCCAGCTCACCTTCCGTCTCCAATGAGCAGTTCTTC.

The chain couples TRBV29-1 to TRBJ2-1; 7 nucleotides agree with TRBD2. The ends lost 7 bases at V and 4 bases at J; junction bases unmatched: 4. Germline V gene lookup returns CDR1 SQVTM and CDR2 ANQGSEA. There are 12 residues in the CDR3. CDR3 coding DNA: TGCAGCGCTAGCGGTACATACAATGAGCAGTTCTTC. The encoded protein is CSASGTYNEQFF.

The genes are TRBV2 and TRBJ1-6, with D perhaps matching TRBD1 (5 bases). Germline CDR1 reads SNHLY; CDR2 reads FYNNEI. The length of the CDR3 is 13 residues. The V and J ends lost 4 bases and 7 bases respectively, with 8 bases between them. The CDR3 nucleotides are TGTGCCAGCAGTGGGGACCAAAATTCACCCCTCCACTTT. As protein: CASSGDQNSPLHF. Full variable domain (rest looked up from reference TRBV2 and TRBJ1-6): EPEVTQTPSHQVTQMGQEVILRCVPISNHLYFYWYRQILGQKVEFLVSFYNNEISEKSEIFDDQFSVERPDGSNFTLKIRSTKLEDSAMYFCASSGDQNSPLHFGNGTRLTVT.

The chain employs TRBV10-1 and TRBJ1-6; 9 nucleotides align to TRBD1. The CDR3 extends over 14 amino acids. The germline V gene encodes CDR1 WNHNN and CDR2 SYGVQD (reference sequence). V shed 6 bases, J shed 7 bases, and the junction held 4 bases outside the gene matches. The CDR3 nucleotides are TGCGCCAGCAGCCGGGGACAGGGAAATTCACCCCTCCACTTT. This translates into CASSRGQGNSPLHF.

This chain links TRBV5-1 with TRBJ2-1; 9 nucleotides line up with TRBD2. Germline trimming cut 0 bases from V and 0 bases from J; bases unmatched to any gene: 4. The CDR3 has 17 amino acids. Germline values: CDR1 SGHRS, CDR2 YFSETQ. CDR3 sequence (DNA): TGCGCCAGCAGCTTGGAACCTAGCGGGAACTCCTACAATGAGCAGTTCTTC. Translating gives CASSLEPSGNSYNEQFF.

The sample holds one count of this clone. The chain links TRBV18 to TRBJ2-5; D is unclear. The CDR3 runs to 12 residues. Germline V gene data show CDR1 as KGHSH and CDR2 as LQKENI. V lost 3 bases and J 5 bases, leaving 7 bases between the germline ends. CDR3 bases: TGTGCCAGCTCACCCGTTGAGGAGACCCAGTACTTC. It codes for CASSPVEETQYF.

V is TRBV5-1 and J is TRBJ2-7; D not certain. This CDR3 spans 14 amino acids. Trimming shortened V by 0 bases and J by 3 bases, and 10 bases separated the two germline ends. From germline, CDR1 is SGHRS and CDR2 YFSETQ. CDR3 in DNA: TGCGCCAGCAGCTTGGCCGTTTCGTTCTACGAGCAGTACTTC. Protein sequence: CASSLAVSFYEQYF. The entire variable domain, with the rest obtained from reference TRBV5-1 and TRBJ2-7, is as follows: KAGVTQTPRYLIKTRGQQVTLSCSPISGHRSVSWYQQTPGQGLQFLFEYFSETQRNKGNFPGRFSGRQFSNSRSEMNVSTLELGDSALYLCASSLAVSFYEQYFGPGTRLTVT.

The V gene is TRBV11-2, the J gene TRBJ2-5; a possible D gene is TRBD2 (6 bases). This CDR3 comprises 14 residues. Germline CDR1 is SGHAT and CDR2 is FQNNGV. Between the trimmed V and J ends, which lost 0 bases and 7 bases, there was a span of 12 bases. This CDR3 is CASSLDAASATQYF. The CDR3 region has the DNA TGTGCCAGCAGCTTAGACGCGGCTAGCGCGACCCAGTACTTC.

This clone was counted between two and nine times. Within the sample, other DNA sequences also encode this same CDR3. CDR3 coding DNA: TGTGCCAGCAGCTTAGGGCTTGACACTGAAGCTTTCTTT. Its translation: CASSLGLDTEAFF. This chain joins TRBV11-3 and TRBJ1-1, with D unresolved. The V end was cut by 1 base, the J end by 3 bases, with 6 bases between. Germline V gene lookup returns CDR1 SGHNT and CDR2 YENEEA. The CDR3 extends over 13 amino acids.

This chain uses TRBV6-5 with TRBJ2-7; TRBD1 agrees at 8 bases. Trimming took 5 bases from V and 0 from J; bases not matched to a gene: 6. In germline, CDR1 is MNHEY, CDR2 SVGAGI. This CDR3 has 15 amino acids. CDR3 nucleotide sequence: TGTGCCAGCAGTATTCAGGGGGCCTTCTCCTACGAGCAGTACTTC. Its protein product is CASSIQGAFSYEQYF.

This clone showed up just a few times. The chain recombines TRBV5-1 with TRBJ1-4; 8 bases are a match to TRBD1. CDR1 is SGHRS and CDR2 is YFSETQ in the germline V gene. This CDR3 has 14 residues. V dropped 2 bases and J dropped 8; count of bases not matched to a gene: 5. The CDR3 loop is CASSLQGESEKLFF. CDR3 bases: TGCGCCAGCAGCTTACAGGGGGAGAGCGAAAAACTGTTTTTT.

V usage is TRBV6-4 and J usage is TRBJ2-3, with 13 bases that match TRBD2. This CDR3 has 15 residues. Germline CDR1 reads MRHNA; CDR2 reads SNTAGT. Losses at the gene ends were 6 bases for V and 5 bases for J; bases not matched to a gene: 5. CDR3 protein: CASSTSGGAEDTQYF. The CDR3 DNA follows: TGTGCCAGCAGCACTAGCGGGGGGGCAGAAGATACGCAGTATTTT.

The CDR3 reads CASTGRGHWDGYTF. For the CDR3, the DNA is TGTGCCAGCACCGGCAGGGGGCATTGGGATGGCTACACCTTC. The chain combines TRBV7-9 with TRBJ1-2; 8 positions agree with TRBD1. The CDR3 length is 14 residues. Germline V lookup: CDR1 SEHNR, CDR2 FQNEAQ (reference sequence). Trimming removed 7 bases from V and 6 bases from J; junction bases left unmatched: 10.

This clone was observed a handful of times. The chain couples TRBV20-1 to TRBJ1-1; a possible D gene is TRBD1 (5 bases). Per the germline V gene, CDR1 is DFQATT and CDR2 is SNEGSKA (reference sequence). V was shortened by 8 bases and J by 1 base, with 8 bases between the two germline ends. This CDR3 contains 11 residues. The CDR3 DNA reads TGCAGTACTGGGGCGAACACTGAAGCTTTCTTT. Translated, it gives CSTGANTEAFF.

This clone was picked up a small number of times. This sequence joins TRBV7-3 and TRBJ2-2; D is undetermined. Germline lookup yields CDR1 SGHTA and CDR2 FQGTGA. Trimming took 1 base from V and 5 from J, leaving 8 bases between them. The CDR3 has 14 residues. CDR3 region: CASSLMRSTGELFF. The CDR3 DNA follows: TGTGCCAGCAGCTTAATGAGAAGTACCGGGGAGCTGTTTTTT.

The CDR3 loop reads CAARDRVSSGNTIYF. Here the CDR3 DNA reads TGTGCCGCCCGGGACAGGGTTAGCTCTGGAAACACCATATATTTT. The chain uses TRBV10-3 and TRBJ1-3; 9 bases agree with TRBD1. The CDR3 has 15 residues. Per germline, CDR1 ENHRY and CDR2 SYGVKD. The J segment lost 0 bases and the V segment lost 11 bases, leaving 8 bases of the junction unmatched.

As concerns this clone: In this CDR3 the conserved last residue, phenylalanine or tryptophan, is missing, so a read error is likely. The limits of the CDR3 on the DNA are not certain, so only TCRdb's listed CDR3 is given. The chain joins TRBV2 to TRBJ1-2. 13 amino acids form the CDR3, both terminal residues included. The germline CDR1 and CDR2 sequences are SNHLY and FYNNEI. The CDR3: CASSPRDDRLPGL.

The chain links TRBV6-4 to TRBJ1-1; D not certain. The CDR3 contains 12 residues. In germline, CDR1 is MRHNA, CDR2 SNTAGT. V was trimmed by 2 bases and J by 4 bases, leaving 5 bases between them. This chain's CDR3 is CASSDGVTEAFF. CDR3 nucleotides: TGTGCCAGCAGTGACGGGGTCACTGAAGCTTTCTTT.

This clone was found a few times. DNA for the CDR3: TGTGCCAGCAGCATAGGACAGGGGGTGGCGAACACTGAAGCTTTCTTT. Translation: CASSIGQGVANTEAFF. The chain couples TRBV7-8 to TRBJ1-1; TRBD1 matches at 10 bases. There are 16 residues in the CDR3. Germline V gene lookup returns CDR1 SGHVS and CDR2 FQNEAQ. V gave up 5 bases and J gave up 1 base; unmatched junction bases: 7.

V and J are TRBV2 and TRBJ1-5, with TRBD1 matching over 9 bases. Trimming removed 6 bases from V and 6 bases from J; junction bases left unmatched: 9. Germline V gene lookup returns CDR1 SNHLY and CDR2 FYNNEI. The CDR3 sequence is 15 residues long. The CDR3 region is CASRQGDRVGQPQHF. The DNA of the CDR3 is TGTGCCAGCAGGCAGGGGGACAGGGTCGGTCAGCCCCAGCATTTT.

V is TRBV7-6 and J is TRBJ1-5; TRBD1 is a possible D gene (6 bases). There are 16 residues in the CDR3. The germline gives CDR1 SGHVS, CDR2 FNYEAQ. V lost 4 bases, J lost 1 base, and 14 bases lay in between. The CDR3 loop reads CASSSGVRGSNQPQHF. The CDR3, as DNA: TGTGCCAGCAGCTCGGGGGTCAGGGGAAGCAATCAGCCCCAGCATTTT.

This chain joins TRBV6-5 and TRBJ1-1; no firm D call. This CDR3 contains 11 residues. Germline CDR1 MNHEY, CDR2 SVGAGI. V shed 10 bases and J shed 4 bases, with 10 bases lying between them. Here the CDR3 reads CATVRATEAFF. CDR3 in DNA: TGTGCCACAGTGAGGGCCACTGAAGCTTTCTTT.

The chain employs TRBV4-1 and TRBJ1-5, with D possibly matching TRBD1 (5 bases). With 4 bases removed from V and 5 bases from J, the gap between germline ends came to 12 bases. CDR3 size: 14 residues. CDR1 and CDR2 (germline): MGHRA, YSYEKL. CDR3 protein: CASSPGWGDQPQHF. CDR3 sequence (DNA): TGCGCCAGCAGCCCGGGGTGGGGCGATCAGCCCCAGCATTTT.

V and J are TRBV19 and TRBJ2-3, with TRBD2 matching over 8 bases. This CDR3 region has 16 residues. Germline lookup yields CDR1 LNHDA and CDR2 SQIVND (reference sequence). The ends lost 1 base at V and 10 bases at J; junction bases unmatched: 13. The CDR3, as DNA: TGTGCCAGTAGTATAGCCGGGCGGGGGGCCGGTTCGGCGCAGTATTTT. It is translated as CASSIAGRGAGSAQYF.

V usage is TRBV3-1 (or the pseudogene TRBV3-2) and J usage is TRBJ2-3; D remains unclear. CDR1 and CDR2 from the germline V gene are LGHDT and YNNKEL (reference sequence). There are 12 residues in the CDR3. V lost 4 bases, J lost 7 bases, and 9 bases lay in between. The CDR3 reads CASSLTGYTQYF. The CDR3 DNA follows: TGTGCCAGCAGCCTGACTGGTTATACGCAGTATTTT.

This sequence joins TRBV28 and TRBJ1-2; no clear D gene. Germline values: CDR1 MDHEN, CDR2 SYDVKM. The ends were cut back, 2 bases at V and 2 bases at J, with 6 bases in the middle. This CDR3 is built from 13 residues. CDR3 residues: CASSLNNNYGYTF. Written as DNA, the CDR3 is TGTGCCAGCAGTTTAAACAACAACTATGGCTACACCTTC.

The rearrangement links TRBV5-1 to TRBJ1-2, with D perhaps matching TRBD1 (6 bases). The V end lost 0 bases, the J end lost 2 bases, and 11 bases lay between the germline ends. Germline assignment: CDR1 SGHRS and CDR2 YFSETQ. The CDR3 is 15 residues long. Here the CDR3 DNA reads TGCGCCAGCAGCTTGGGACTCGGACAGAACTATGGCTACACCTTC. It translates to CASSLGLGQNYGYTF.